This entry is about one T cell receptor beta chain. Its antigen is as yet unknown. This table comes from immunoSEQ multiplex PCR, and its TCRdb copy is limited to in-frame clones, with some not included. Found here are 55,000 to 65,000 clones, 75% to 90% of them singletons; the top ten hold under 0.8%. This CDR3 is built from 14 residues. With 7 bases clipped from V and 3 bases from J, the junction kept 5 bases outside the gene matches. Germline V gives CDR1 LNHDA, CDR2 SQIVND (reference sequence). The sample belongs to a study of OX40 agonist ivuxolimab in advanced cancers. Study outcomes and limitations: Some nonresponders additionally presented with little normalized T-cell clonal expansion. Relatively little clonal expansion, among the lowest observed, appeared in partial responders at 0.1-3.0 mg/kg.

The gene calls are TRBV19 and TRBJ1-1; 10 nucleotides align to TRBD1. This specimen consisted of CD4+ or CD8+ T cells sorted from blood, obtained in a trial of the OX40 agonist ivuxolimab. The clonotype originates from an adult with an advanced solid tumor such as melanoma, head and neck, liver or kidney cancer. The CDR3 is CASNPTGGYTEAFF. In DNA, the CDR3 is TGTGCCAGTAATCCGACAGGGGGCTACACTGAAGCTTTCTTT.